These 30 T cell receptor beta chains originate from one sample sequenced in a study of tumor-infiltrating lymphocytes in localized non-small cell lung cancer. Clones were read by immunoSEQ multiplex PCR, and TCRdb kept only the in-frame ones, dropping some. The table lists some 3,100 clones, approximately 65% of them singletons, with about 18% in the top ten. The specimen sequenced was uninvolved lung tissue not adjacent to the tumor. Receptors were obtained from a human donor with non-small cell lung cancer.

This chain links TRBV27 with TRBJ1-1; 11 bases map to TRBD1. The CDR3 covers 15 residues. With V trimmed by 6 bases and J by 11 bases, 14 bases remained unmatched. Germline lookup yields CDR1 MNHEY and CDR2 SMNVEV (reference sequence). For the CDR3, the DNA is TGTGCCAGCAGCCCTCCCTCCGGACAGGGGGCGCGCGCTTTCTTT. The encoded protein is CASSPPSGQGARAFF.

In this sample, this clone turned up once. The chain recombines TRBV7-9 with TRBJ1-2; TRBD1 matches 7 bases. This CDR3 has 15 amino acids. CDR1 and CDR2 (germline): SEHNR, FQNEAQ (reference sequence). The ends lost 3 bases at V and 4 bases at J; junction bases unmatched: 8. CDR3 sequence: CASSLAQGVLYGYTF. The CDR3 bases are TGTGCCAGCAGCTTGGCGCAGGGGGTGCTCTATGGCTACACCTTC.

This clone is medium-sized (0.01 to 0.1%). The chain has TRBV28 and TRBJ1-1, with D uncertain. This CDR3 has 12 residues. V was clipped by 3 bases and J by 8 bases, with 10 bases between them. CDR1 is MDHEN and CDR2 is SYDVKM in the germline V gene. The CDR3 reads CASSFNVHEAFF. DNA of the CDR3: TGTGCCAGCAGTTTTAACGTCCACGAAGCTTTCTTT. The variable domain in full, completed from reference TRBV28 and TRBJ1-1, reads DVKVTQSSRYLVKRTGEKVFLECVQDMDHENMFWYRQDPGLGLRLIYFSYDVKMKEKGDIPEGYSVSREKKERFSLILESASTNQTSMYLCASSFNVHEAFFGQGTRLTVV.

V is TRBV6-5 and J is TRBJ2-3; tentative D call: TRBD1 (5 bases). The CDR3 consists of 15 residues. The V end lost 1 base, the J end lost 3 bases, and 11 bases lay between the germline ends. Germline values: CDR1 MNHEY, CDR2 SVGAGI. This CDR3 is CASSYWAGITDTQYF. CDR3 sequence (DNA): TGTGCCAGCAGTTACTGGGCAGGGATTACAGATACGCAGTATTTT.

In this sample, this clone turned up a few times. As DNA, the CDR3 is TGCGCCAGCAGCCAAGAGGAGATGGCCAAAAACATTCAGTACTTC. It yields the protein CASSQEEMAKNIQYF. The rearrangement links TRBV4-1 to TRBJ2-4; D gene ambiguous. Deletions cut 0 bases from V and 1 base from J, with 7 bases between. Per germline, CDR1 MGHRA and CDR2 YSYEKL. The CDR3 covers 15 residues.

The chain recombines TRBV11-2 with TRBJ2-1, with TRBD1 as a possible D gene (5 bases). CDR3 size: 14 residues. Trimming cost V 1 base and J 7 bases, with 11 bases left between them. The germline V gene encodes CDR1 SGHAT and CDR2 FQNNGV. DNA for the CDR3: TGTGCCAGCAGCTTAGGGGGCCCAGGGAATGAGCAGTTCTTC. This codes for CASSLGGPGNEQFF.

This clone was seen only a few times. The rearrangement links TRBV11-2 to TRBJ2-3, with 8 bases that match TRBD1. The V gene's germline CDR1 is SGHAT and CDR2 FQNNGV. The CDR3 runs to 18 residues. Trimming cost V 5 bases and J 2 bases; bases outside gene matches: 15. Written as DNA, the CDR3 is TGTGCCAGCAGCCCTATGAGGACAGGGATTTTTCCCACAGATACGCAGTATTTT. Protein: CASSPMRTGIFPTDTQYF.

This sequence joins TRBV10-1 and TRBJ2-7, with 11 bases lining up with TRBD2. With 3 bases clipped from V and 3 bases from J, the junction kept 7 bases outside the gene matches. CDR1 and CDR2 from the germline V gene are WNHNN and SYGVQD (reference sequence). The CDR3 contains 16 residues. CDR3: CASSESRGLADYEQYF. The CDR3 DNA follows: TGCGCCAGCAGTGAAAGTAGGGGACTAGCGGACTACGAGCAGTACTTC.

CDR3 region: CASSLAGLEWLTGELFF. The DNA for the CDR3 is TGTGCCAGCAGCTTAGCGGGGCTAGAATGGCTGACCGGGGAGCTGTTTTTT. The V and J genes are TRBV7-8 and TRBJ2-2; D is perhaps TRBD1 (5 bases). Germline V lookup: CDR1 SGHVS, CDR2 FQNEAQ. V lost 0 bases to trimming and J lost 5 bases, with 16 bases between them. The CDR3 length is 17 residues.

V usage is TRBV5-1 and J usage is TRBJ2-7; 8 positions agree with TRBD1. The CDR3 length is 14 residues. Germline V lookup: CDR1 SGHRS, CDR2 YFSETQ. The V and J ends lost 4 bases and 4 bases, in that order; junction bases with no gene match: 7. CDR3 sequence reads: CASSVGQGGYEQYF. The CDR3 DNA is TGCGCCAGCAGCGTCGGACAGGGCGGGTACGAGCAGTACTTC.

The chain links TRBV19 to TRBJ2-1; D uncertain. The germline V gene encodes CDR1 LNHDA and CDR2 SQIVND (reference sequence). The CDR3 is made up of 15 amino acids. V was trimmed by 7 bases and J by 4 bases, leaving 17 bases between them. CDR3 residues: CASTQSVNPYNEQFF. DNA of the CDR3: TGTGCCAGTACCCAGTCTGTAAACCCTTACAATGAGCAGTTCTTC.

This chain joins TRBV11-2 and TRBJ1-2; D might be TRBD1 (5 bases). Trimming took off 0 bases at V and 0 bases at J, with 11 bases between the two ends. The germline V gene encodes CDR1 SGHAT and CDR2 FQNNGV. The CDR3 is made up of 16 amino acids. The CDR3, as DNA: TGTGCCAGCAGCTTAGACCCAGGGACCGCTAACTATGGCTACACCTTC. As protein: CASSLDPGTANYGYTF.

V is TRBV6-4 and J is TRBJ1-1; the D is unclear. Germline CDR1 and CDR2: MRHNA and SNTAGT. The CDR3 totals 13 residues. V lost 5 bases, J lost 5 bases, and 12 bases lay in between. Here the CDR3 reads CASSPRTNTEAFF. CDR3 nucleotide sequence: TGTGCCAGCAGTCCCAGGACGAATACTGAAGCTTTCTTT.

The rearrangement joins TRBV6-6 to TRBJ2-3, with D perhaps TRBD1 (6 bases). The V and J ends lost 5 bases and 6 bases respectively, with 6 bases between them. This CDR3 contains 11 residues. Germline V CDR1 and CDR2: MNHNY, SVGAGI (reference sequence). Written as DNA, the CDR3 is TGTGCCAGCAGTCAGGGGGATACGCAGTATTTT. It specifies CASSQGDTQYF.

The chain couples TRBV5-1 to TRBJ2-4, with D unresolved. Germline V lookup: CDR1 SGHRS, CDR2 YFSETQ. V lost 1 base, J lost 4 bases, and 9 bases lay in between. CDR3 length equals 14 residues. The CDR3, as DNA: TGCGCCAGCAGCTTGACGGGTTTAAAAAACATTCAGTACTTC. Encoded protein: CASSLTGLKNIQYF. Combining the CDR3 with reference TRBV5-1 and TRBJ2-4 gives the whole variable domain KAGVTQTPRYLIKTRGQQVTLSCSPISGHRSVSWYQQTPGQGLQFLFEYFSETQRNKGNFPGRFSGRQFSNSRSEMNVSTLELGDSALYLCASSLTGLKNIQYFGAGTRLSVL.

V gene TRBV7-2 combines with J gene TRBJ1-2; possible D gene TRBD1, 6 bases. The CDR3 is made up of 15 amino acids. V was pared by 5 bases and J by 3 bases, with 16 bases between. Germline V gives CDR1 SGHTA, CDR2 FQGNSA. CDR3 nucleotide sequence: TGTGCCAGCAGCCAAGTTGACGGGGGCGACTATGGCTACACCTTC. As protein: CASSQVDGGDYGYTF.

This sequence joins TRBV7-6 and TRBJ1-4, with TRBD1 matching 7 bases. This CDR3 region has 14 residues. Looked up from germline, CDR1 is SGHVS and CDR2 is FNYEAQ. J gave up 6 bases and V 4 bases, and 5 bases lay outside the gene matches. The CDR3 DNA follows: TGTGCCAGCAGCTCGCGACAGGGTGATGAAAAACTGTTTTTT. As protein: CASSSRQGDEKLFF.

The CDR3 loop reads CASSPRVGADEAFF. CDR3 in DNA: TGTGCCAGCTCACCACGGGTAGGGGCTGATGAAGCTTTCTTT. V gene TRBV18 combines with J gene TRBJ1-1; D possibly corresponds to TRBD1 (5 bases). This CDR3 region has 14 residues. Deletions cut 1 base from V and 7 bases from J, with 13 bases between. From germline, CDR1 is KGHSH and CDR2 LQKENI.

The rearrangement joins TRBV6-1 to TRBJ1-5; possibly TRBD1 for D (6 bases). Germline V CDR1 and CDR2: MNHNS, SASEGT. The CDR3 is 14 amino acids. Trimming removed 1 base from V and 5 bases from J, with 9 bases in between. The CDR3 loop reads CASSEERGDQPQHF. The CDR3 DNA reads as TGTGCCAGCAGTGAAGAGAGGGGGGATCAGCCCCAGCATTTT.

This chain connects TRBV11-2 to TRBJ2-7, with 8 nucleotides matching TRBD2. The CDR3 length is 15 residues. Germline V gene sequence: CDR1 SGHAT, CDR2 FQNNGV. With 1 base clipped from V and 5 bases from J, the junction kept 7 bases outside the gene matches. CDR3 residues: CASSLVSGRVDEQYF. As DNA, the CDR3 is TGTGCCAGCAGCTTAGTCAGCGGGAGAGTCGACGAGCAGTACTTC. Using reference TRBV11-2 and TRBJ2-7 for the parts outside the CDR3, the full variable domain is EAGVAQSPRYKIIEKRQSVAFWCNPISGHATLYWYQQILGQGPKLLIQFQNNGVVDDSQLPKDRFSAERLKGVDSTLKIQPAKLEDSAVYLCASSLVSGRVDEQYFGPGTRLTVT.

V usage is TRBV7-9 and J usage is TRBJ2-1, with 9 positions matching TRBD2. CDR1 is SEHNR and CDR2 is FQNEAQ in the germline V gene (reference sequence). This CDR3 is 15 amino acids long. The V gene end was trimmed by 3 bases and the J gene end by 6 bases; junction bases not matched to a gene: 6. CDR3 in amino acids: CASSFGTSRVNEQFF. CDR3 bases: TGTGCCAGCAGCTTTGGGACTAGCCGTGTCAATGAGCAGTTCTTC.

The chain recombines TRBV7-9 with TRBJ1-5, with 7 bases lining up with TRBD1. The CDR3 length is 16 residues. Germline V gene sequence: CDR1 SEHNR, CDR2 FQNEAQ (reference sequence). The V gene end was trimmed by 4 bases and the J gene end by 5 bases; junction bases not matched to a gene: 11. The CDR3, as DNA: TGTGCCAGCAGCTCCTCGACAGGGTTGTTCGATCAGCCCCAGCATTTT. Its translation: CASSSSTGLFDQPQHF.

The chain's CDR3 is CASSLGGGEANEQFF. The CDR3 DNA reads as TGCGCCAGCAGCTTGGGAGGGGGGGAAGCGAATGAGCAGTTCTTC. This chain uses TRBV5-1 with TRBJ2-1; possible D gene TRBD2, 7 bases. V shed 0 bases and J shed 7 bases, with 14 bases lying between them. The CDR3 contains 15 residues. From germline, CDR1 is SGHRS and CDR2 YFSETQ.

This clone was detected a few times. The chain has TRBV5-4 and TRBJ2-5; no definite D call. The germline V gene encodes CDR1 SGHNT and CDR2 YYREEE (reference sequence). V lost 2 bases and J lost 4, with 9 bases in between. This CDR3 has 13 residues. The CDR3 DNA is TGTGCCAGCAGCTTTCGACGAGGAGAGACCCAGTACTTC. Encoded protein: CASSFRRGETQYF.

V and J are TRBV9 and TRBJ2-1; TRBD1 matches 9 bases. After removal of 5 bases from V and 6 bases from J, the junction contained 12 bases not matched to a gene. This CDR3 has 16 amino acids. CDR1 and CDR2 from the germline V gene are SGDLS and YYNGEE. CDR3 coding DNA: TGTGCCAGCAGTAACTACCGGACAGGGGCGGGCAATGAGCAGTTCTTC. Translation: CASSNYRTGAGNEQFF.

This clone was detected once. The CDR3 here is CASSDGSTGELFF. The DNA for the CDR3 is TGTGCCAGCAGTGATGGGTCGACCGGGGAGCTGTTTTTT. This chain links TRBV6-4 with TRBJ2-2; D is unresolved. Trimming cost V 3 bases and J 5 bases, with 7 bases left between them. The CDR3 is made up of 13 amino acids. Germline V gene lookup returns CDR1 MRHNA and CDR2 SNTAGT.

This sequence joins TRBV10-3 and TRBJ1-6; 8 nucleotides line up with TRBD1. V lost 9 bases and J lost 11; bases outside the gene matches: 6. Per the germline V gene, CDR1 is ENHRY and CDR2 is SYGVKD. This CDR3 is built from 12 residues. This CDR3 is CAIQGDGAPLHF. The CDR3 DNA follows: TGTGCCATACAGGGGGATGGGGCACCCCTCCACTTT.

The rearrangement uses TRBV9 and TRBJ2-3; 9 nucleotides match TRBD2. The CDR3 runs 16 residues. The V gene end was trimmed by 4 bases and the J gene end by 4 bases; junction bases not matched to a gene: 10. The germline gives CDR1 SGDLS, CDR2 YYNGEE. The CDR3 loop reads CASSKFGLALSDTQYF. The CDR3 nucleotides read TGTGCCAGCAGCAAGTTCGGACTAGCGCTTTCAGATACGCAGTATTTT.

This chain connects TRBV28 to TRBJ2-5, with D perhaps TRBD1 or TRBD2 (5 bases each). This CDR3 is built from 16 residues. V shed 2 bases and J shed 2 bases, with 15 bases lying between them. Germline assignment: CDR1 MDHEN and CDR2 SYDVKM. CDR3 in DNA: TGTGCCAGCAGTTTAGGGGCGGGTGATCTTCAAGAGACCCAGTACTTC. Protein sequence: CASSLGAGDLQETQYF.

The V and J genes are TRBV29-1 and TRBJ2-7; D is possibly TRBD1 (6 bases). This CDR3 has 12 residues. Trimming pared 6 bases from V and 2 bases from J, leaving 11 bases between. CDR1 and CDR2 from the germline V gene are SQVTM and ANQGSEA. The CDR3 protein is CSVLRGTYEQYF. The CDR3 DNA reads as TGCAGCGTCCTCAGGGGCACCTACGAGCAGTACTTC.